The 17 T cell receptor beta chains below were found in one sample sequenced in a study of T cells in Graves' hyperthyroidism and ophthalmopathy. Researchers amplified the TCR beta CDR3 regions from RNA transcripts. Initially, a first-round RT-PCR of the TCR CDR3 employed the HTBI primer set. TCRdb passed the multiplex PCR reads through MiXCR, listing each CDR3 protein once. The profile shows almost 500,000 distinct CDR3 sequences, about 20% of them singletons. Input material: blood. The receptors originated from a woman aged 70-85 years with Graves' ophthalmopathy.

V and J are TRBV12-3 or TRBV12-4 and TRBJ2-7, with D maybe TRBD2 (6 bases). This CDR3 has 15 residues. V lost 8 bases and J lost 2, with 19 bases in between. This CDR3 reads CASSLGSGPTYEQYF. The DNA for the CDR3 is TGTGCCAGCTCCCTTGGGAGCGGGCCTACCTACGAGCAGTACTTC.

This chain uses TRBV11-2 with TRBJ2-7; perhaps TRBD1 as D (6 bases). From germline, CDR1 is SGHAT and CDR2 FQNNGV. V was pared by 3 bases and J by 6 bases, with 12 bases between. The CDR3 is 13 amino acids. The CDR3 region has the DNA TGTGCCAGCAGCTTGAGCAGGGGACGCGAGCAGTACTTC. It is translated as CASSLSRGREQYF.

In nucleotides, the CDR3 is TGTGCCAGCAGCCCCAACAGGGGGCTGCGAGAGCAGTACTTC. The encoded protein is CASSPNRGLREQYF. The chain has TRBV28 and TRBJ2-7, with TRBD1 matching over 9 bases. Germline trimming cut 6 bases from V and 7 bases from J; bases unmatched to any gene: 10. CDR3 size: 14 residues. From germline, CDR1 is MDHEN and CDR2 SYDVKM.

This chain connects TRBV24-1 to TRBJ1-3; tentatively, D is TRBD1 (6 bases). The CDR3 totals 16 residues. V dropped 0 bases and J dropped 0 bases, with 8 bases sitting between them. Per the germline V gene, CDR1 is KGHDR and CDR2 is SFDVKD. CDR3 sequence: CATSDLGQTSGNTIYF. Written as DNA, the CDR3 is TGTGCCACCAGTGATTTGGGACAGACCTCTGGAAACACCATATATTTT.

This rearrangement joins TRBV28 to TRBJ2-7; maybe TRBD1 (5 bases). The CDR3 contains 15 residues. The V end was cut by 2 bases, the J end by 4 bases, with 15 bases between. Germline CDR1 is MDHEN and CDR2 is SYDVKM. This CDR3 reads CASSLQGIYWYEQYF. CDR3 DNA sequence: TGTGCCAGCAGTTTACAGGGTATCTATTGGTACGAGCAGTACTTC.

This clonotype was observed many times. The CDR3 nucleotides are TGTGCCAGCAGCATGGACTCCCGCGGCACAGATACGCAGTATTTT. It encodes CASSMDSRGTDTQYF. The chain is built from TRBV11-2 and TRBJ2-3; D may be TRBD2 (5 bases). Looked up from germline, CDR1 is SGHAT and CDR2 is FQNNGV. The CDR3 runs to 15 residues. The V end was cut by 5 bases, the J end by 1 base, with 13 bases between. Using reference TRBV11-2 and TRBJ2-3 for the parts outside the CDR3, the full variable domain is EAGVAQSPRYKIIEKRQSVAFWCNPISGHATLYWYQQILGQGPKLLIQFQNNGVVDDSQLPKDRFSAERLKGVDSTLKIQPAKLEDSAVYLCASSMDSRGTDTQYFGPGTRLTVL.

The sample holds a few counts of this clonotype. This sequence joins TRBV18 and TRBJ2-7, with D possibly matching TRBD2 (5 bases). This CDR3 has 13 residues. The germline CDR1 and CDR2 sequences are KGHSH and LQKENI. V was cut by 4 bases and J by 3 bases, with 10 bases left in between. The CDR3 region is CASSRGGRYEQYF. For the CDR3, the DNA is TGTGCCAGCTCACGCGGAGGACGCTACGAGCAGTACTTC.

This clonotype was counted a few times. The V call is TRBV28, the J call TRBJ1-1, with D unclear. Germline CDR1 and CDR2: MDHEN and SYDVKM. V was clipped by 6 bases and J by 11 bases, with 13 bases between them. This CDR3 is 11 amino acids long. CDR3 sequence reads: CASSPGPGAFF. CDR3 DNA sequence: TGTGCCAGCAGCCCCGGTCCCGGGGCTTTCTTT.

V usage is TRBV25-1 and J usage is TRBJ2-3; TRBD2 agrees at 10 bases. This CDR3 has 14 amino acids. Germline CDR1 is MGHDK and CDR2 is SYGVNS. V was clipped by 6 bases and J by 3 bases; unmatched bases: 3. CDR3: CASRPSGRTDTQYF. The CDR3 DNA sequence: TGTGCCAGCAGGCCTAGCGGGAGAACAGATACGCAGTATTTT.

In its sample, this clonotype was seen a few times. The CDR3 is CASNFTDRAYGYTF. In DNA form, the CDR3 reads TGTGCCAGCAATTTCACAGACAGGGCCTATGGCTACACCTTC. V is TRBV27 and J is TRBJ1-2; 7 positions agree with TRBD1. CDR1 is MNHEY, CDR2 SMNVEV, per germline (reference sequence). Trimming cost V 7 bases and J 4 bases; bases outside gene matches: 9. The CDR3 is 14 residues long.

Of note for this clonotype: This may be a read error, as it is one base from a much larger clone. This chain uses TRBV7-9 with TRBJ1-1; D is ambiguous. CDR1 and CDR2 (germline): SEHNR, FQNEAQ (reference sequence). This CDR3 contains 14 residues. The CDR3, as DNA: TGTGCCGGCAGCTTAACACAGATTAACACTGAAGCTTTCTTT. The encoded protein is CAGSLTQINTEAFF.

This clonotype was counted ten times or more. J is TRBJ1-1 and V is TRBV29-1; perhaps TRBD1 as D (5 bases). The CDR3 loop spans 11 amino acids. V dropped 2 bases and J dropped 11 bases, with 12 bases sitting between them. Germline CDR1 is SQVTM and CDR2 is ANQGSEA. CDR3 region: CSVEQGFGAFF. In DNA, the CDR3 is TGCAGCGTTGAACAGGGCTTTGGCGCTTTCTTT.

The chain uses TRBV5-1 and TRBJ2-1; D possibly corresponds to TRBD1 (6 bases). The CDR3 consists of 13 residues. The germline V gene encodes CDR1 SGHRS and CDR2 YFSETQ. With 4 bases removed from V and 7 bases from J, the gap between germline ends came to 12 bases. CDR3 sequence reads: CASSTGNRNEQFF. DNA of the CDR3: TGCGCCAGCAGCACAGGGAACCGGAATGAGCAGTTCTTC.

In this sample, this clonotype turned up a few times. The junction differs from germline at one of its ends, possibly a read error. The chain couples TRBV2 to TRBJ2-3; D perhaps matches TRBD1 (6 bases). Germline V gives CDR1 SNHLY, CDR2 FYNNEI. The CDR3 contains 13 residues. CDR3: CASSTGLTGTQYF. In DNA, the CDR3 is TGTGCCAGCAGTACAGGGTTGACAGGTACGCAGTATTTT.

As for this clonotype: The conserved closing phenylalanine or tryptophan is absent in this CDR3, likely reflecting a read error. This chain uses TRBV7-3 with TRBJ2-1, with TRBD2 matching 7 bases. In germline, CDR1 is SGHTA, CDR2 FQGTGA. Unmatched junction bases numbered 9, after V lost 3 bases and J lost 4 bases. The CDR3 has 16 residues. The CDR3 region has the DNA TGTGCCAGCAGCTTCACCGGGACTAACGCGTACAATGAGCAGTTCCTC. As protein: CASSFTGTNAYNEQFL.

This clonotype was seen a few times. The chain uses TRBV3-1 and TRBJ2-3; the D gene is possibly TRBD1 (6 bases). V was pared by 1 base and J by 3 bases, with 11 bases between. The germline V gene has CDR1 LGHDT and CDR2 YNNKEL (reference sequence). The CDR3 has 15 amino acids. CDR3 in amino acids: CASSQAQGWTDTQYF. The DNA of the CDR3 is TGTGCCAGCAGCCAAGCCCAGGGGTGGACAGATACGCAGTATTTT.

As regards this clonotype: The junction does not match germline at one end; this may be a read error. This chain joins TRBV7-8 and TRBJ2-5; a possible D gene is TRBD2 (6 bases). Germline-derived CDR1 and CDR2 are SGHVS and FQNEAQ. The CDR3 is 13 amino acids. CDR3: CASSLAVQETQYF. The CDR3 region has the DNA TGTGCCAGCAGTTTAGCGGTCCAAGAGACCCAGTACTTC.